The rows below give T cell receptor beta chains drawn from one sample of a study of blood T cell repertoires in COVID-19. Generated by immunoSEQ multiplex PCR, the TCRdb table keeps only in-frame clones and is missing some. The data hold under 300,000 clones, with around nine tenths observed a single time. The sample taken for sequencing was peripheral blood. The receptors come from a man aged 30-40 years with COVID-19, enrolled during active disease. CDR3s include the opening cysteine and the closing phenylalanine or tryptophan. Fields, in order: J gene, D gene, V gene, clone size, CDR3 DNA, CDR3 protein. The D gene is left open where the match is weak. Part of the rows lack a size; the others show once, few, many or a class for expanded clones.

TRBJ2-2	.	TRBV6-6	.	TGTGCCAGCAGTCTCCGGTTAGACGGGGAGCTGTTTTTT	CASSLRLDGELFF
TRBJ2-7	TRBD1	TRBV12-3/TRBV12-4	.	TGTGCCAGCAGTCTCCGGGACAGGGTGTACTTC	CASSLRDRVYF
TRBJ2-2	.	TRBV7-9	.	TGTGCCAGCAGCTTAGGCTTGGGACTCCTGAACACCGGGGAGCTGTTTTTT	CASSLGLGLLNTGELFF
TRBJ1-1	TRBD1	TRBV10-3	.	TGTGCCATCACCGAGACAGGGTCGAACACTGAAGCTTTCTTT	CAITETGSNTEAFF
TRBJ1-3	.	TRBV29-1	.	TGCAGCGTCGCGCCGAGGAACTCTGGAAACACCATATATTTT	CSVAPRNSGNTIYF
TRBJ2-6	.	TRBV3-1/TRBV3-2	.	TGTGCCAGCAGCCAAGAGTCGGGGGCGGGGGAGCCAGGGGACTACTCTGGGGCCAACGTCCTGACTTTC	CASSQESGAGEPGDYSGANVLTF
TRBJ2-3	TRBD2	TRBV5-6	.	TGTGCCAGCAGCGTTAGCGGGGGGGTAGCAGATACGCAGTATTTT	CASSVSGGVADTQYF
TRBJ1-5	.	TRBV15	.	TGTGCCACCAGCAGAGAGAGGGGGGGCTCGGTTCAGCCCCAGCATTTT	CATSRERGGSVQPQHF
TRBJ1-5	TRBD1	TRBV4-1	.	TGCGCCAGCAGCCAAGTCGCCTCCGGGACAGGGGGCAATCAGCCCCAGCATTTT	CASSQVASGTGGNQPQHF
TRBJ1-5	TRBD1	TRBV4-2	.	TGTGCCAGCAGCCAAAGTGTTCGCAGGGGGGCGAGCAGCAATCAGCCCCAGCATTTT	CASSQSVRRGASSNQPQHF
TRBJ1-4	.	TRBV6-1	.	TGTGCCAGCAGTGAATACGGGTATACAACTAATGAAAAACTGTTTTTT	CASSEYGYTTNEKLFF
TRBJ2-7	.	TRBV5-1	.	TGCGCCAGCAGCTTGGGCGGGTCTAGCTCCTACGAGCAGTACTTC	CASSLGGSSSYEQYF
TRBJ1-6	.	TRBV6-5	.	TGTGCCAGCAGTCAGGGCAGGGTTAATTCACCCCTCCACTTT	CASSQGRVNSPLHF
TRBJ1-2	.	TRBV10-2	.	TGCGCCAGCAGTGAGGGCAGGGCCGCCGTATATGGCTACACCTTC	CASSEGRAAVYGYTF
TRBJ1-2	.	TRBV27	.	TGTGCCAGCAGTTTAGATATCAACGACAGTTATAATAACTATGGCTACACCTTC	CASSLDINDSYNNYGYTF
TRBJ1-2	TRBD1	TRBV27	.	TGTGCCAGCAGTCGTACCCCTGGACAGGGCAGGAATGGCTACACCTTC	CASSRTPGQGRNGYTF
TRBJ1-2	TRBD1	TRBV11-2	.	TGTGCCAGCAGCCACCATGACGGGACAGGGGGCAGCTATGGCTACACCTTC	CASSHHDGTGGSYGYTF
TRBJ1-5	TRBD1	TRBV6-5	.	TGTGCCAGCACCCGCGAGGGGGCAACTCAGCCCCAGCATTTT	CASTREGATQPQHF
TRBJ2-3	TRBD2	TRBV6-4	once	TGTGCCAGCAGCCCGACTAGCGGGGGGCACTTAGATACGCAGTATTTT	CASSPTSGGHLDTQYF
TRBJ1-6	TRBD1	TRBV10-3	.	TGTGCCATCAGTGAGTTAGGACAGGGGCATTCACCCCTCCACTTT	CAISELGQGHSPLHF
TRBJ1-3	TRBD1	TRBV6-5	.	TGTGCCAGCATCTCCGGCAGGGGGCTTCGGAACACCATATATTTT	CASISGRGLRNTIYF
TRBJ2-3	.	TRBV6-5	.	TGTGCCAGCAGTTACTCGGCAGGGAGGCCAGATACGCAGTATTTT	CASSYSAGRPDTQYF
TRBJ2-1	TRBD1	TRBV7-9	.	TGTGCCAGCAGCCCCACTGGTCTGGGACAGGGAGACAATGAGCAGTTCTTC	CASSPTGLGQGDNEQFF
TRBJ1-2	TRBD1	TRBV5-5	.	TGTGCCAGCAGCTCTCACTTCCGGGACAGGGAGCATGGCTACACCTTC	CASSSHFRDREHGYTF
TRBJ1-2	.	TRBV4-1	.	TGCGCCAGCAGCCCTTTGGCAGGGCCCTATGGCTACACCTTC	CASSPLAGPYGYTF
TRBJ2-6	TRBD1	TRBV6-2/TRBV6-3	.	TGTGCCAGCAGCGTCCGGGACAGGGGTTTGTCTGGGGCCAACGTCCTGACTTTC	CASSVRDRGLSGANVLTF
TRBJ1-5	.	TRBV6-1	.	TGTGCCAGCAGTGAATCTCCAGGAGGGGGGGGAGGGCCCCAGCATTTT	CASSESPGGGGGPQHF
TRBJ1-2	.	TRBV12-3/TRBV12-4	.	TGTGCCAGCAGTTTCTACAGCCATGGCTACACCTTC	CASSFYSHGYTF
TRBJ2-4	TRBD2	TRBV19	once	TGTGCCAGCTCCCGGGTTAGCGGGACGAAAAACATTCAGTACTTC	CASSRVSGTKNIQYF
TRBJ1-5	.	TRBV29-1	.	TGCAGCGTATTGGAGGGTCACGGTCAGCCCCAGCATTTT	CSVLEGHGQPQHF
TRBJ2-7	TRBD1	TRBV18	once	TGTGCCAGCTCACCGACAGGGGGCTCCTACGAGCAGTACTTC	CASSPTGGSYEQYF
TRBJ2-7	.	TRBV6-6	.	TGTGCCAGCAGGTATCAGACAGGAGGCTACGAGCAGTACTTC	CASRYQTGGYEQYF
TRBJ1-1	TRBD1	TRBV28	.	TGTGCCAGCGGACTACAGGGGGGAAACACTGAAGCTTTCTTT	CASGLQGGNTEAFF
TRBJ1-1	TRBD1	TRBV6-5	once	TGTGCCAGCAGTTACTCGTTCGGGACAGGGGGCACTGAAGCTTTCTTT	CASSYSFGTGGTEAFF
TRBJ2-3	.	TRBV9	.	TGTGCCAGCAGCGTTATGAGCACAGATACGCAGTATTTT	CASSVMSTDTQYF
TRBJ2-5	TRBD2	TRBV11-2	once	TGTGCCAGCAGCTTAGGATTCCAGCGGGGGACCCAAGAGACCCAGTACTTC	CASSLGFQRGTQETQYF
TRBJ2-5	TRBD2	TRBV14	.	TGTGCCAGCAGCCAAGACCCCCCCGCGGGAGGGCAAGAGACCCAGTACTTC	CASSQDPPAGGQETQYF
TRBJ1-1	.	TRBV11-2	.	TGTGCCAGCAGCCCGGGACATAGTGGGTACACTGAAGCTTTCTTT	CASSPGHSGYTEAFF
TRBJ1-5	TRBD1	TRBV6-5	.	TGTGCCAGCACCCCGGACAGGCTCAATCAGCCCCAGCATTTT	CASTPDRLNQPQHF
TRBJ2-7	TRBD1	TRBV11-3	once	TGTGCCAGCAGTTCAACGCCACAGGGGGACGAGCAGTACTTC	CASSSTPQGDEQYF
TRBJ2-2	TRBD1	TRBV5-1	.	TGCGCCAGCAGCCCGGGGACAGGGGAACAAGGGGAGCTGTTTTTT	CASSPGTGEQGELFF
TRBJ2-7	TRBD1	TRBV6-5	once	TGTGCCAGCAGGGCCGGGACAGGGGGGTACGAGCAGTACTTC	CASRAGTGGYEQYF
TRBJ2-1	.	TRBV10-2	.	TGCGCCAGCAGTGAGTCTGGTGGGCAGCCCTTTGATTACTCCTACAATGAGCAGTTCTTC	CASSESGGQPFDYSYNEQFF
TRBJ1-5	.	TRBV4-1	.	TGCGCCAGCAGCCAAGTGGCACGGCGTTCAGGGAGCAATCAGCCCCAGCATTTT	CASSQVARRSGSNQPQHF
TRBJ1-1	.	TRBV11-2	.	TGTGCCAGCAGCCGTGAACTAGAGAACACTGAAGCTTTCTTT	CASSRELENTEAFF
TRBJ2-5	TRBD1	TRBV29-1	.	TGCAGCGTGCTCAGGGGGCGGGAAGAGACCCAGTACTTC	CSVLRGREETQYF
TRBJ1-1	.	TRBV21-1	.	TGTGCCAGCAGCGACCTCGACAGCCCGTATGAAGCTTTCTTT	CASSDLDSPYEAFF